Listed below are T cell receptor beta chains from one sample, sequenced in a study of memory CD4+ T cells and cytomegalovirus serostatus. Method: immunoSEQ multiplex PCR; TCRdb's copy keeps in-frame clones and lacks some. This table has under 80,000 clones, approximately 78% appearing once. The specimen sequenced was memory CD4+ T cells from blood. These receptors originate from an adult in good health and CMV-seronegative. Each CDR3 is given with its conserved first and last residue. Each record gives: clone size, J gene, V gene, D gene, CDR3 DNA, CDR3 protein. A D gene is named only where the DNA matches it firmly. Some rows mark clone size as missing; the rest say once, few, many or name a class of expanded clone.

>NA|TRBJ2-2|TRBV5-1|TRBD2
TGCGCCAGCATACTAGCGGGAGGGACCGACGGGGAGCTGTTTTTT
CASILAGGTDGELFF
>NA|TRBJ2-5|TRBV20-1|NA
TGCAGTGCTTACAGTGAGACCCAGTACTTC
CSAYSETQYF
>NA|TRBJ2-1|TRBV5-1|TRBD2
TGCGCCAGCAGCTTGGCTAGCGGGAGGGGTAATGAGCAGTTCTTC
CASSLASGRGNEQFF
>NA|TRBJ1-2|TRBV5-1|NA
TGCGCCAGCAGCGGGGTCCAGGGAAGACATGGCTACACCTTC
CASSGVQGRHGYTF
>medium-sized|TRBJ2-5|TRBV29-1|NA
TGCAGCGGTCTCAGGGCTGGGGGGGAGACCCAGTACTTC
CSGLRAGGETQYF
>many|TRBJ1-2|TRBV7-6|NA
TGTGCCAGCAGCCGAATGGGGGGGCAGGATAACTATGGCTACACCTTC
CASSRMGGQDNYGYTF
>NA|TRBJ1-5|TRBV6-1|NA
TGTGCCAGCAGTGCAGAGGGTCCCAGGGGCAATCAGCCCCAGCATTTT
CASSAEGPRGNQPQHF
>NA|TRBJ2-7|TRBV10-2|NA
TGCGCCAGCAGTGAGTCGATCACAGGGCCCTACGAGCAGTACTTC
CASSESITGPYEQYF
>NA|TRBJ2-3|TRBV28|NA
TGTGCCACTTTACGGGGGAACCCAGATACGCAGTATTTT
CATLRGNPDTQYF
>NA|TRBJ2-1|TRBV6-6|NA
TGTGCCAGCACCCTTAATGTCTACAATGAGCAGTTCTTC
CASTLNVYNEQFF
>NA|TRBJ1-3|TRBV4-1|NA
TGCGCCAGCAGCCAAGATGGGGCCTCTGGAAACACCATATATTTT
CASSQDGASGNTIYF
>NA|TRBJ1-2|TRBV11-2|TRBD1
TGTGCCAGCAGCCGACAGGGGGTTGGCTATGGCTACACCTTC
CASSRQGVGYGYTF
>NA|TRBJ2-7|TRBV7-5|NA
TGTGTCAGAAGCTTAGCGTGCAAAAACCCTTGTAACGAGCAGTACTTC
CVRSLACKNPCNEQYF
>NA|TRBJ2-7|TRBV5-1|TRBD1
TGCGCCAGCAGTCCCGGACAGGGGCGACGATATTACGAGCAGTACTTC
CASSPGQGRRYYEQYF
>NA|TRBJ1-2|TRBV11-2|NA
TGTGCCAGCAGCAGAGAGGCCACGGTCTATGGCTACACCTTC
CASSREATVYGYTF
>NA|TRBJ2-2|TRBV5-1|NA
TGCGCCACTCGATGGGACTCGAACACCGGGGAGCTGTTTTTT
CATRWDSNTGELFF
>NA|TRBJ1-5|TRBV7-8|NA
TGTGCCAGCAGCTTACGGGAATATCAGCCCCAGCATTTT
CASSLREYQPQHF
>NA|TRBJ1-1|TRBV19|TRBD1
TGTGCCAGTAGTATCAGGGGGCGAATGAACACTGAAGCTTTCTTT
CASSIRGRMNTEAFF
>NA|TRBJ1-1|TRBV28|NA
TGTGCCAGCAGTCTTGGGGCATACACTGAAGCTTTCTTT
CASSLGAYTEAFF
>NA|TRBJ1-2|TRBV11-2|NA
TGTGCCAGCAGCTCCCGGTGGCGGGGTAGCTATGGCTACACCTTC
CASSSRWRGSYGYTF
>NA|TRBJ2-1|TRBV7-9|NA
TGTGCCAGCAGCTTGGGGCCTAGATATAATGAGCAGTTCTTC
CASSLGPRYNEQFF
>NA|TRBJ2-3|TRBV9|TRBD1
TGTGCCAGCAGCGTAGCTCCCGGACAGGGGGCGCCGGATACGCAGTATTTT
CASSVAPGQGAPDTQYF
>few|TRBJ2-3|TRBV28|TRBD2
TGTGCCAGCAGTTCCTCTACTAGCGGCCATAGCACAGATACGCAGTATTTT
CASSSSTSGHSTDTQYF
>once|TRBJ1-2|TRBV14|NA
TGTGCCAGCAGCCAAGAGTTCGGGGAATCGGGCTATGGCTACACCTTC
CASSQEFGESGYGYTF
>NA|TRBJ2-7|TRBV5-1|NA
TGCGCCAGCAGTCCAAACAATTACGAGCAGTACTTC
CASSPNNYEQYF
>NA|TRBJ2-1|TRBV18|NA
TGTGCCAGCTCACAGGGGAGCTCCTACAATGAGCAGTTCTTC
CASSQGSSYNEQFF
>once|TRBJ2-7|TRBV28|NA
TGTGCCAGCAGTGTCGACAGCCTGTCCTCCTACGAGCAGTACTTC
CASSVDSLSSYEQYF
>NA|TRBJ2-1|TRBV19|TRBD1
TGTGCCAGTAGCGCGGCCCAGACAGGGTCCAATGAGCAGTTCTTC
CASSAAQTGSNEQFF
>NA|TRBJ2-1|TRBV4-1|TRBD1
TGCGCCAGCAGCCCCACCGTGGGACAGGACTACAATGAGCAGTTCTTC
CASSPTVGQDYNEQFF
>NA|TRBJ2-5|TRBV18|TRBD1
TGTGCCAGCTCATCAGACAGGGGGCTGGAGACCCAGTACTTC
CASSSDRGLETQYF
>once|TRBJ1-5|TRBV30|NA
TGTGCCTGGAGTCCAACCCTTTTACCCGATCAGCCCCAGCATTTT
CAWSPTLLPDQPQHF
>few|TRBJ1-6|TRBV9|NA
TGTGCCAGCAGCGTAGCTGGAGATAATTCACCCCTCCACTTT
CASSVAGDNSPLHF
>once|TRBJ2-7|TRBV5-6|NA
TGTGCCAGCAGCTTGGGGGCAGGGGCGGGTGAGCAGTACTTC
CASSLGAGAGEQYF
>NA|TRBJ1-2|TRBV6-1|NA
TGTGCCAGCAGTGAACCCGGGGGGCCTAACTATGGCTACACCTTC
CASSEPGGPNYGYTF
>once|TRBJ2-2|TRBV7-9|NA
TGTGCCAGCAGCTTGAGGGCAGGGGCAATCACCGGGGAGCTGTTTTTT
CASSLRAGAITGELFF
>few|TRBJ1-1|TRBV2|NA
TGTGCCACCTCTGAAGCTTTCTTT
CATSEAFF
>NA|TRBJ1-4|TRBV28|NA
TGTGCCAGCAGTTTACACCGAACTAATGAAAAACTGTTTTTT
CASSLHRTNEKLFF
>NA|TRBJ2-5|TRBV27|TRBD1
TGTGCCAGCGGACAGGGCCGAGAGACCCAGTACTTC
CASGQGRETQYF
>NA|TRBJ1-4|TRBV5-1|NA
TGCGCCAGCAGCTTGGGCGGGAGCAGGGATGAAAAACTGTTTTTT
CASSLGGSRDEKLFF
>NA|TRBJ2-3|TRBV7-3|TRBD2
TGTGCCAGCAGCGGGGGGGGGAACACAGATACGCAGTATTTT
CASSGGGNTDTQYF
>NA|TRBJ2-1|TRBV6-5|TRBD2
TGTGCCAGCAGGATTAGCGGGGGCCACAATGAGCAGTTCTTC
CASRISGGHNEQFF